This T cell receptor (beta chain) was obtained from a study of blood T cell repertoires in COVID-19. Background on the study: COVID-19 samples collected from the United States, Italy and Spain covered acute and convalescent phases. T cells, B-cell-depleted T cells, or PBMCs provided the cDNA or gDNA that served as material.

Germline V lookup: CDR1 KGHDR, CDR2 SFDVKD. V was cut by 7 bases and J by 2 bases, with 13 bases left in between. The CDR3 runs 15 residues. The authors' processing: It was from reference gene primer amplification that nucleated cell counts were estimated. Sequencing was performed with immunoSEQ multiplex PCR; in TCRdb, only in-frame clones are kept and a portion is missing. The DNA was the basis for D and trimming; V, J and clone size are from that table. The sample has some 290,000 clones, around 86% seen once. The source is a man between 18 and 35 years old with active or convalescent COVID-19. Sequences were obtained from peripheral blood. This chain uses TRBV24-1 with TRBJ2-2; D gene unclear. The CDR3 sequence: CATSSQTPNTGELFF. The DNA for the CDR3 is TGTGCCACCAGCTCACAGACCCCCAACACCGGGGAGCTGTTTTTT.